This TCR beta chain was captured by sequencing in a study of OX40 agonist ivuxolimab in advanced cancers. TCRdb keeps only in-frame clones here, not all; method: immunoSEQ multiplex PCR. The table has about 65,000 clones, more than 75% seen once. Regarding this clone: The junction departs from germline at one end; a sequencing error may be responsible.

The germline V gene encodes CDR1 MNHNS and CDR2 SASEGT. This CDR3 is built from 13 residues. Sample: CD4+ or CD8+ T cells sorted from blood, taken in a trial of the OX40 agonist ivuxolimab. This receptor was taken from an adult with an advanced solid tumor such as melanoma, head and neck, liver or kidney cancer. V usage is TRBV6-1 and J usage is TRBJ1-5, with 7 nucleotides matching TRBD1. CDR3 DNA sequence: TGTGCCGGCAGACAGGGTAGCAATCAGCCCCAGCATTTT. It is translated as CAGRQGSNQPQHF.